This entry concerns a single T cell receptor (beta chain). The data derive from a study of OX40 agonist ivuxolimab in advanced cancers. TCRdb's copy holds only in-frame clones and misses some; the assay was immunoSEQ multiplex PCR. The sample consists of more than 70,000 clones, 70% to 90% of them appearing once. The CDR3 totals 16 residues. V gave up 3 bases and J gave up 4 bases, with 18 bases separating them. The germline V gene encodes CDR1 LNHNV and CDR2 YYDKDF (reference sequence). The rearrangement links TRBV15 to TRBJ2-5; a weak D match, TRBD1 (6 bases). The sequenced sample was CD4+ or CD8+ T cells sorted from blood, obtained in a trial of the OX40 agonist ivuxolimab. This clonotype was obtained from an adult with an advanced solid tumor such as melanoma, head and neck, liver or kidney cancer. CDR3: CATSSQGRPRGETQYF. CDR3 nucleotide sequence: TGTGCCACCAGCAGCCAGGGGAGACCTCGGGGAGAGACCCAGTACTTC.